The text below deals with one TCR beta chain. Mismatch with germline at one junction end may stem from a read error. The sample belongs to a study of T cells in tumors after PD-1 blockade. TCRdb's copy holds only in-frame clones and misses some; the assay was immunoSEQ multiplex PCR. Of about 13,000 clones in the sample, approximately 64% are singletons; the top ten hold about 25%. This CDR3 has 11 amino acids. The germline V gene encodes CDR1 MNHEY and CDR2 SVGAGI. This chain connects TRBV6-5 to TRBJ2-1; D assignment may be TRBD1 or TRBD2 (5 bases each). The receptor's source is a human donor with cutaneous squamous cell carcinoma. The sample here was tumor tissue, taken before anti-PD-1 treatment. The CDR3 region has the DNA TGCTGCTGGGGGTACTACAATGAGCAGTTCTTC. Translating gives CCWGYYNEQFF.